The clone carrying this TCR beta chain was seen at least ten times. Its antigen is undetermined. These data come from a study of T-cell memory formation after mild COVID-19. Background on the study: Clustering of TCRs was largely donor specific. Study outcomes and limitations: Unconfirmed was the SARS-CoV-2 specificity of second-wave clones that peaked on day 37.

The V gene's germline CDR1 is SEHNR and CDR2 FQNEAQ (reference sequence). The V and J ends lost 1 base and 4 bases respectively, with 11 bases between them. The CDR3 totals 15 residues. TCRdb ran MiXCR on the 5' RACE reads and lists one entry per CDR3 protein. The sample consists of approximately 150,000 distinct CDR3 sequences, about 6% of them appearing once. J is TRBJ1-5 and V is TRBV7-9; a possible D gene is TRBD1 (5 bases). Material: PBMCs or a T cell subset sorted from them (not recorded which). This TCR was recovered from an adult woman who had mild COVID-19 (a few samples of this study predate the infection). Cell type and time point are not known. CDR3 protein: CASSLDLGLNQPQHF. The CDR3 bases are TGTGCCAGCAGCTTAGATCTGGGGCTTAATCAGCCCCAGCATTTT.